A single sample is the source of the 14 T cell receptor beta chains below, sequenced in a study of T cells in Graves' hyperthyroidism and ophthalmopathy. Amplification of TCR beta CDR3 regions used RNA as the template. HTBI primers were used for first-round RT-PCR of the TCR CDR3. TCRdb processed the multiplex PCR reads anew with MiXCR; each CDR3 protein has one entry. The sample has about 380,000 distinct CDR3 sequences; approximately 17% are singletons. The sample taken for sequencing was blood. Receptor source: a man aged 18-30 years with Graves' ophthalmopathy.

This clonotype has more than one count but fewer than ten. At one end the junction does not follow the germline gene, possibly because of a read error. The V gene is TRBV24-1, the J gene TRBJ1-6; TRBD1 agrees at 7 bases. This CDR3 has 15 residues. Looked up from germline, CDR1 is KGHDR and CDR2 is SFDVKD. DNA for the CDR3: TGTACCACCAGTGATTCCGGGACAGATAATTCACCCCTCCACTTT. This gives the protein CTTSDSGTDNSPLHF.

The gene calls are TRBV29-1 and TRBJ1-2; 11 bases map to TRBD1. J lost 4 bases, V lost 1 base, and 2 bases had no gene match. The CDR3 consists of 14 residues. Germline assignment: CDR1 SQVTM and CDR2 ANQGSEA. The CDR3 is CSVEVGTGGYGYTF. The CDR3 DNA sequence: TGCAGCGTTGAAGTGGGGACAGGGGGCTATGGCTACACCTTC.

The V call is TRBV9, the J call TRBJ2-3; 11 nucleotides align to TRBD2. V trimming: 4 bases; J trimming: 6 bases; junction bases outside the gene matches: 10. This CDR3 contains 16 residues. Germline V gene data show CDR1 as SGDLS and CDR2 as YYNGEE. The CDR3 region is CASSPRIAGGRDTQYF. CDR3 DNA sequence: TGTGCCAGCAGCCCACGAATAGCGGGGGGGCGCGATACGCAGTATTTT.

This clonotype came up a few times. The V call is TRBV6-1, the J call TRBJ2-6; D may be TRBD2 (6 bases). Germline assignment: CDR1 MNHNS and CDR2 SASEGT. Trimming stripped 7 bases from V and 1 base from J, with 11 bases between. The CDR3 is made up of 15 amino acids. DNA of the CDR3: TGTGCCAGCACTCCGGGGGATTCTGGGGCCAACGTCCTGACTTTC. The encoded protein is CASTPGDSGANVLTF.

A few counts support this clonotype. The V call is TRBV24-1, the J call TRBJ2-1; TRBD2 is a possible D gene (7 bases). Trimming stripped 0 bases from V and 4 bases from J, with 15 bases between. This CDR3 has 17 amino acids. Germline CDR1 reads KGHDR; CDR2 reads SFDVKD. The CDR3 loop reads CATSDLGGGSTYNEQFF. Here the CDR3 DNA reads TGTGCCACCAGTGATTTGGGGGGGGGCAGCACATACAATGAGCAGTTCTTC.

The table lists this clonotype with a few counts. This chain links TRBV9 with TRBJ2-1, with 15 bases matching TRBD2. Germline CDR1 reads SGDLS; CDR2 reads YYNGEE. Losses at the gene ends were 4 bases for V and 0 bases for J; bases not matched to a gene: 11. The length of the CDR3 is 20 residues. As DNA, the CDR3 is TGTGCCAGCAGCTATCGGACTAGCGGGGGGGCCCACAGCTCCTACAATGAGCAGTTCTTC. This codes for CASSYRTSGGAHSSYNEQFF.

This sequence joins TRBV11-1 and TRBJ2-3; the match to TRBD2 covers 10 bases. The V gene end was trimmed by 3 bases and the J gene end by 2 bases; junction bases not matched to a gene: 5. The length of the CDR3 is 16 residues. Germline V gives CDR1 SGHAT, CDR2 FQDESV (reference sequence). The CDR3 is CASSFRLAGITDTQYF. The DNA for the CDR3 is TGTGCCAGCAGCTTCAGACTAGCGGGCATCACAGATACGCAGTATTTT.

Ten or more counts support this clonotype. The V gene is TRBV7-3, the J gene TRBJ2-1; maybe TRBD2 (7 bases). Trimming cost V 5 bases and J 10 bases, with 24 bases left between them. Germline V lookup: CDR1 SGHTA, CDR2 FQGTGA. The CDR3 is 16 amino acids. In nucleotides, the CDR3 is TGTGCCAGCAGCCGAACAGGGACCTCAAACGGGGGGGAGCAGTTCTTC. This encodes CASSRTGTSNGGEQFF.

This clonotype was counted many times. The chain links TRBV5-1 to TRBJ1-1; possibly TRBD1 for D (6 bases). The germline V gene has CDR1 SGHRS and CDR2 YFSETQ. The CDR3 contains 18 residues. Trimming cost V 4 bases and J 0 bases, with 22 bases left between them. For the CDR3, the DNA is TGCGCCAGCAGCCCAGGGTTGGGGGGGCCGGGGGTGAACACTGAAGCTTTCTTT. Its protein is CASSPGLGGPGVNTEAFF.

In the case of this clonotype: The germline gene is not matched at one end of the junction; a read error may be the cause. This chain links TRBV19 with TRBJ1-2; D remains unclear. Germline assignment: CDR1 LNHDA and CDR2 SQIVND (reference sequence). The CDR3 loop spans 13 amino acids. The CDR3 sequence: CASSITASYGYTF. For the CDR3, the DNA is TGCGCCAGTAGTATAACGGCTTCCTATGGCTACACCTTC.

This clonotype occurred a few times. The chain carries TRBV3-1 and TRBJ1-6; D possibly corresponds to TRBD1 (5 bases). The length of the CDR3 is 13 residues. Germline V gene lookup returns CDR1 LGHDT and CDR2 YNNKEL (reference sequence). Between the trimmed V and J ends, which lost 3 bases and 10 bases, there was a span of 10 bases. The CDR3, as DNA: TGTGCCAGCAGCCAGCGGGGGGGGTCACCCCTCCACTTT. Its protein product is CASSQRGGSPLHF. The full variable domain, its missing parts supplied by reference TRBV3-1 and TRBJ1-6, is DTAVSQTPKYLVTQMGNDKSIKCEQNLGHDTMYWYKQDSKKFLKIMFSYNNKELIINETVPNRFSPKSPDKAHLNLHINSLELGDSAVYFCASSQRGGSPLHFGNGTRLTVT.

The rearrangement uses TRBV4-1 and TRBJ1-2; D gene uncertain. V gave up 0 bases and J gave up 6 bases, with 11 bases separating them. Germline lookup yields CDR1 MGHRA and CDR2 YSYEKL. This CDR3 comprises 14 residues. Written as DNA, the CDR3 is TGCGCCAGCAGCCAAGAGGTGGGCAGACATGGCTACACCTTC. As protein: CASSQEVGRHGYTF.

In its sample, this clonotype was seen a few times. This chain joins TRBV29-1 and TRBJ2-4, with TRBD1 as a possible D gene (5 bases). V shed 5 bases and J shed 6 bases, with 14 bases lying between them. The CDR3 totals 13 residues. Germline V gene data show CDR1 as SQVTM and CDR2 as ANQGSEA. As DNA, the CDR3 is TGCAGCGTTCTGTGGGGCTTAGTAAACATTCAGTACTTC. It translates to CSVLWGLVNIQYF.

About this clonotype: It is unclear where the CDR3 begins or ends on the DNA, so no DNA is shown, and the CDR3 is as TCRdb lists it. J is TRBJ2-5 and V is TRBV9; TRBD1 is taken as the D call from the table, unchecked against the DNA. Germline V gene sequence: CDR1 SGDLS, CDR2 YYNGEE. 21 amino acids form the CDR3, both terminal residues included. Here the CDR3 reads CASSFYICSATGTDMRETQFF.